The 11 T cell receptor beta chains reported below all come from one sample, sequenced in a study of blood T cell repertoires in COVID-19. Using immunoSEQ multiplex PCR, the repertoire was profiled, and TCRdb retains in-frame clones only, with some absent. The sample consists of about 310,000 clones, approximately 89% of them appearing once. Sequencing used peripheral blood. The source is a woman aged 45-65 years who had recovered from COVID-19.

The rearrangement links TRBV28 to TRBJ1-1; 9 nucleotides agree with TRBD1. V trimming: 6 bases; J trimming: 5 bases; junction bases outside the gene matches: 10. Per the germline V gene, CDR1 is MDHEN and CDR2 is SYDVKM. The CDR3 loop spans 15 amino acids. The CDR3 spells CASRTQGAERTEAFF. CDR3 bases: TGTGCCAGCAGGACACAGGGGGCTGAGAGGACTGAAGCTTTCTTT. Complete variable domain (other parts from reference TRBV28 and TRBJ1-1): DVKVTQSSRYLVKRTGEKVFLECVQDMDHENMFWYRQDPGLGLRLIYFSYDVKMKEKGDIPEGYSVSREKKERFSLILESASTNQTSMYLCASRTQGAERTEAFFGQGTRLTVV.

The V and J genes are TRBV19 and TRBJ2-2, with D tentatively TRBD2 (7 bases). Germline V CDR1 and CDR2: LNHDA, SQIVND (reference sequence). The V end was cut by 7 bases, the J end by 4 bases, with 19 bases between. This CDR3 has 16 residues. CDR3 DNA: TGTGCCAGTACCAAAAGGGGGGGGCCGGGCACCGGGGAGCTGTTTTTT. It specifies CASTKRGGPGTGELFF.

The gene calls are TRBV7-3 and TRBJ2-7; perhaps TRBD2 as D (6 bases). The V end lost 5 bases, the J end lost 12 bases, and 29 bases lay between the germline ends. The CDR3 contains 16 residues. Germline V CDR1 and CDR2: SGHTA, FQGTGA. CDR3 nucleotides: TGTGCCAGCAGCAAATCCACCGGGACCCAGGAGGGAGTGCGGTACTTC. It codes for CASSKSTGTQEGVRYF.

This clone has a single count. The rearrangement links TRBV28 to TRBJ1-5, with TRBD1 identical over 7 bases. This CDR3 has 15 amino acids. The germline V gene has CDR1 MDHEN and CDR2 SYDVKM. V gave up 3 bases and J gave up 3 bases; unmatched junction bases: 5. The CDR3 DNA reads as TGTGCCAGCAGTTTCAGCAGGGGGTCCAATCAGCCCCAGCATTTT. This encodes CASSFSRGSNQPQHF.

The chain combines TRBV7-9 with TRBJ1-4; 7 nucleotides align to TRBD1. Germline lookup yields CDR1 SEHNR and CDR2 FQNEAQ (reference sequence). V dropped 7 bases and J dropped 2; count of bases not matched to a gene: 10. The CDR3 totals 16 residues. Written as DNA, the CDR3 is TGTGCCAGCACAGGCGAGACAGGGAGGACTAATGAAAAACTGTTTTTT. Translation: CASTGETGRTNEKLFF.

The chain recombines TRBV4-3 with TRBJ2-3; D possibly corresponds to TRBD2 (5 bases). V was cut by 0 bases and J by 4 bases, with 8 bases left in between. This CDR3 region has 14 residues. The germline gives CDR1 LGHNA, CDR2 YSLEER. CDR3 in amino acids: CASSQDEGADTQYF. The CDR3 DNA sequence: TGCGCCAGCAGCCAAGATGAGGGCGCAGATACGCAGTATTTT.

The CDR3 here is CASIKSDTQYF. The CDR3 DNA reads TGTGCCAGCATCAAATCAGATACGCAGTATTTT. This chain joins TRBV6-6 and TRBJ2-3, with D hard to call. Trimming removed 7 bases from V and 4 bases from J, with 6 bases in between. Germline-derived CDR1 and CDR2 are MNHNY and SVGAGI (reference sequence). CDR3 length: 11 residues.

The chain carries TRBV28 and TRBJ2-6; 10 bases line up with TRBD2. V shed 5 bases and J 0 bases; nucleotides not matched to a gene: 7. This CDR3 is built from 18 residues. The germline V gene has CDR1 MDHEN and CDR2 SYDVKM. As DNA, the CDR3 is TGTGCCAGCAGTCGTAGCGGGGGGCCCAACTCTGGGGCCAACGTCCTGACTTTC. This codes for CASSRSGGPNSGANVLTF.

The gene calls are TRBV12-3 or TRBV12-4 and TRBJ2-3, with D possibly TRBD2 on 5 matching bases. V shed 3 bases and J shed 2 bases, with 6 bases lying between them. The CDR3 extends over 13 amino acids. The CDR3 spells CASSFRDTDTQYF. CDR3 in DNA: TGTGCCAGCAGTTTTCGGGACACAGATACGCAGTATTTT.

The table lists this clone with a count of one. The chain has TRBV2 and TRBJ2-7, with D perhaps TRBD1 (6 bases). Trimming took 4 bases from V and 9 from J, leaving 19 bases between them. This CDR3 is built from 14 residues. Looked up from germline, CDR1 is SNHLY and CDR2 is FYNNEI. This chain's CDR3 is CASSVAYRESLQYF. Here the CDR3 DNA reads TGTGCCAGCAGTGTTGCGTACAGGGAATCCTTGCAGTACTTC.

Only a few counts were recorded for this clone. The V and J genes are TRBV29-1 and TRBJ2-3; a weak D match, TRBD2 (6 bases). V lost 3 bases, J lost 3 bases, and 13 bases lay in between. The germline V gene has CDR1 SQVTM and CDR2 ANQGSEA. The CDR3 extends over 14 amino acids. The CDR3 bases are TGCAGCGTTGACGGGGGAGAAGTAACAGATACGCAGTATTTT. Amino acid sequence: CSVDGGEVTDTQYF.